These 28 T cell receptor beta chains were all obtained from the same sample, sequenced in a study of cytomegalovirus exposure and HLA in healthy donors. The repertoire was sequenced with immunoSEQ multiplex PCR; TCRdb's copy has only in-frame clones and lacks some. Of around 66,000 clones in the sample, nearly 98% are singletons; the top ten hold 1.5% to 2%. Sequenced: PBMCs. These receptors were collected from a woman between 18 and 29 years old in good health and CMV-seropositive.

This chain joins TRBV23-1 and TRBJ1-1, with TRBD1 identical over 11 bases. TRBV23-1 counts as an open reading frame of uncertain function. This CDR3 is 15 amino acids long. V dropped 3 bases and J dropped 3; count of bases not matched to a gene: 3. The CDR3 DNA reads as TGCGCCAGCAGTCAGCCGGGACAGGGGGACACTGAAGCTTTCTTT. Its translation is CASSQPGQGDTEAFF.

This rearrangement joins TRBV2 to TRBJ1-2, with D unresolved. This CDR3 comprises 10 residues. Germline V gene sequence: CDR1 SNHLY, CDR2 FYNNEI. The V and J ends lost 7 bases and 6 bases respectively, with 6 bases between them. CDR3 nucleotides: TGTGCCAGCAAAGGAGATGGCTACACCTTC. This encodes CASKGDGYTF.

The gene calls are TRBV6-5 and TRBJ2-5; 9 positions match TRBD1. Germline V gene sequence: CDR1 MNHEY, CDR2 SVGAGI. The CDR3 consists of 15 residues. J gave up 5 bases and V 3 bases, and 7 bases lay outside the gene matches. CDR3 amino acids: CASSYSTGGGETQYF. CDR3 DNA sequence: TGTGCCAGCAGTTATTCGACAGGGGGGGGTGAGACCCAGTACTTC.

The CDR3 sequence is CASSPTSGSVGTQYF. CDR3 coding DNA: TGTGCCAGCAGCCCCACTAGCGGGAGTGTTGGTACGCAGTATTTT. This sequence joins TRBV28 and TRBJ2-3, with 11 bases matching TRBD2. The CDR3 runs 15 residues. Trimming removed 6 bases from V and 8 bases from J; junction bases left unmatched: 10. From germline, CDR1 is MDHEN and CDR2 SYDVKM.

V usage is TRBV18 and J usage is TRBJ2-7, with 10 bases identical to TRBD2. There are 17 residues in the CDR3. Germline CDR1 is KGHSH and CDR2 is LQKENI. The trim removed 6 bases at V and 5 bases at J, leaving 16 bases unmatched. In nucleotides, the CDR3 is TGTGCCAGCTCGCCATCAGAGAATCTAGCGGGAGTTAACGAGCAGTACTTC. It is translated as CASSPSENLAGVNEQYF.

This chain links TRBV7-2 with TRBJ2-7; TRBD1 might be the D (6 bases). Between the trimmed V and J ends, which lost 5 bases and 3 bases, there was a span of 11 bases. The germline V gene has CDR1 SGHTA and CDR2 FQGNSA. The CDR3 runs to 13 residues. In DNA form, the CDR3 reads TGTGCCAGCAGCCGGGACAAGTTCTACGAGCAGTACTTC. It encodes CASSRDKFYEQYF.

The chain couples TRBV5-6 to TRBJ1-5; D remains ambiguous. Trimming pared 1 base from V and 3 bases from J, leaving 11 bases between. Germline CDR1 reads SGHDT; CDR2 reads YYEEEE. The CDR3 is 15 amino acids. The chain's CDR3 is CASSLTGKNNQPQHF. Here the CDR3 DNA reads TGTGCCAGCAGCTTGACCGGGAAGAACAATCAGCCCCAGCATTTT.

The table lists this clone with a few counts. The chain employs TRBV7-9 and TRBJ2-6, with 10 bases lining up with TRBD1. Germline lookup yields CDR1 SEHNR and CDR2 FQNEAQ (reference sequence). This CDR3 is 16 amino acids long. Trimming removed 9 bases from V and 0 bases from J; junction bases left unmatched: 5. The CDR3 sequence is CARSGQGSSGANVLTF. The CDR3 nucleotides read TGTGCCAGGTCGGGACAGGGGTCCTCTGGGGCCAACGTCCTGACTTTC. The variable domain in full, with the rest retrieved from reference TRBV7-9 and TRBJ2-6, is DTGVSQNPRHKITKRGQNVTFRCDPISEHNRLYWYRQTLGQGPEFLTYFQNEAQLEKSRLLSDRFSAERPKGSFSTLEIQRTEQGDSAMYLCARSGQGSSGANVLTFGAGSRLTVL.

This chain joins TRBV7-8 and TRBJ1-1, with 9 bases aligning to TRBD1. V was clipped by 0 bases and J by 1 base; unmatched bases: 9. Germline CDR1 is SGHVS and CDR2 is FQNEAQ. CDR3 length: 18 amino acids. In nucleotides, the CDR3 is TGTGCCAGCAGCTTAGCGCCAGGAGGACAGGGGAAGAACACTGAAGCTTTCTTT. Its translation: CASSLAPGGQGKNTEAFF.

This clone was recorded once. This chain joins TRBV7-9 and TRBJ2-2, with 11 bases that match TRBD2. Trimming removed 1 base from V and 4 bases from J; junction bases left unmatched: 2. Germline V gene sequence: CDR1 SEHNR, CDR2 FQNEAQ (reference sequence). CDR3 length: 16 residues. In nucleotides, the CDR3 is TGTGCCAGCAGCTTAGGAACTAGCGGGAGCACCGGGGAGCTGTTTTTT. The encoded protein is CASSLGTSGSTGELFF.

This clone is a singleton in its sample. The CDR3 coding sequence is TGTGCCAGCAGGGGTAGCGGGAGGGCCTACAATGAGCAGTTCTTC. Amino acid sequence: CASRGSGRAYNEQFF. V is TRBV27 and J is TRBJ2-1; 11 positions match TRBD2. The J segment lost 2 bases and the V segment lost 6 bases, leaving 3 bases of the junction unmatched. The CDR3 is 15 amino acids. CDR1 MNHEY and CDR2 SMNVEV come from the germline V gene (reference sequence).

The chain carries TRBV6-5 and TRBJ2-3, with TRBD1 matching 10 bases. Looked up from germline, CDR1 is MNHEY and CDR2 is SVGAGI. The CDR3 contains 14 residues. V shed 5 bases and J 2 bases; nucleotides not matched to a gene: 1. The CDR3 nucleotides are TGTGCCAGCAGTCGACAGGGGGCCACAGATACGCAGTATTTT. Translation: CASSRQGATDTQYF.

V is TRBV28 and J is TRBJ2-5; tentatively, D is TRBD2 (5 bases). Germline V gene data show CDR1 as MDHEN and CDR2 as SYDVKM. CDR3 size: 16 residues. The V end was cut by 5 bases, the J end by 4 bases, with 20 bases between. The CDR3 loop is CASSPPRERDLETQYF. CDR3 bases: TGTGCCAGCAGTCCCCCACGGGAACGCGACTTAGAGACCCAGTACTTC.

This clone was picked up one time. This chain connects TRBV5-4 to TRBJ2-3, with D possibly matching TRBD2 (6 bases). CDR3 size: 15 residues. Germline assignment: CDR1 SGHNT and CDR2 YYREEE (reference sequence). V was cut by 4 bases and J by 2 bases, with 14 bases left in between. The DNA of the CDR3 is TGTGCCAGCAGCCTCATTGGGAGGCTCACAGATACGCAGTATTTT. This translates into CASSLIGRLTDTQYF.

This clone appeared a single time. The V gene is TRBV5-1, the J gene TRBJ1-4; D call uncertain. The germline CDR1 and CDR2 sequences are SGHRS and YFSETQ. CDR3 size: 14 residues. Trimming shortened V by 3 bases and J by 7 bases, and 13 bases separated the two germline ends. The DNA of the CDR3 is TGCGCCAGCAGCTGGAGGGTTGAAAGTGAAAAACTGTTTTTT. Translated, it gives CASSWRVESEKLFF. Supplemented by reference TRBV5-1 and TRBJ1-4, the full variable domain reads KAGVTQTPRYLIKTRGQQVTLSCSPISGHRSVSWYQQTPGQGLQFLFEYFSETQRNKGNFPGRFSGRQFSNSRSEMNVSTLELGDSALYLCASSWRVESEKLFFGSGTQLSVL.

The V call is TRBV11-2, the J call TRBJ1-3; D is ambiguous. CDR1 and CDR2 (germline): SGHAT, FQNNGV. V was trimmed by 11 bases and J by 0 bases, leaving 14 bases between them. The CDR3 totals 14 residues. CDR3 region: CAPRMGSSGNTIYF. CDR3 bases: TGTGCCCCAAGGATGGGCAGCTCTGGAAACACCATATATTTT.

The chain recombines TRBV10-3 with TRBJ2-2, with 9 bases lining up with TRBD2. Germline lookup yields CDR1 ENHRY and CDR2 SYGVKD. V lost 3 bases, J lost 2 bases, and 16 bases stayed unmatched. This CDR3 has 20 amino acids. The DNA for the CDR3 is TGTGCCATCAGTGAATTATCGACTAGCGGCATTCATCGTAACACCGGGGAGCTGTTTTTT. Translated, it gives CAISELSTSGIHRNTGELFF.

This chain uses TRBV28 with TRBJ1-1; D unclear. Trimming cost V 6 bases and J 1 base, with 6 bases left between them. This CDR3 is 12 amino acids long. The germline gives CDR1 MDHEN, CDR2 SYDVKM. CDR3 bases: TGTGCCAGCAGGGCCTGGAACACTGAAGCTTTCTTT. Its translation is CASRAWNTEAFF.

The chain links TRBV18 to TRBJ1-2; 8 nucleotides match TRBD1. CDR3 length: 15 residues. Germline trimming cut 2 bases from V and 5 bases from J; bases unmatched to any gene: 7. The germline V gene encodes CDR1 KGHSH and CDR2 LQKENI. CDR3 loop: CASSPAGQELYGYTF. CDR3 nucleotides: TGTGCCAGCTCACCAGCGGGACAGGAGTTATATGGCTACACCTTC. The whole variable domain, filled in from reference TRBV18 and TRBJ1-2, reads NAGVMQNPRHLVRRRGQEARLRCSPMKGHSHVYWYRQLPEEGLKFMVYLQKENIIDESGMPKERFSAEFPKEGPSILRIQQVVRGDSAAYFCASSPAGQELYGYTFGSGTRLTVV.

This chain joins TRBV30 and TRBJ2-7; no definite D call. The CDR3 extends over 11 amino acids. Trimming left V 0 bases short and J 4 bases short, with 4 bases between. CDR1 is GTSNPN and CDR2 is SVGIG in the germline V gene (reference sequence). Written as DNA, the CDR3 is TGTGCCTGGAGTGTAGCTTACGAGCAGTACTTC. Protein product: CAWSVAYEQYF.

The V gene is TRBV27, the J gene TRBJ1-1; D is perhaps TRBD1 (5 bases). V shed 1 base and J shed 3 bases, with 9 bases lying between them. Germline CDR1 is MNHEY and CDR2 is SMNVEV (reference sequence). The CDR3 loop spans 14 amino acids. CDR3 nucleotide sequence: TGTGCCAGCAGTTTATACGGGGGAGACACTGAAGCTTTCTTT. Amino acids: CASSLYGGDTEAFF.

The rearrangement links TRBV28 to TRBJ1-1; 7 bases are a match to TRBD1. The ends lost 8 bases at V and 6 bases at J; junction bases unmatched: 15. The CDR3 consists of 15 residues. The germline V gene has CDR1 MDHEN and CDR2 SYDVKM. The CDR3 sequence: CASGGQQGIEPEAFF. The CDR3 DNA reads TGTGCCAGCGGAGGGCAACAGGGGATTGAGCCTGAAGCTTTCTTT. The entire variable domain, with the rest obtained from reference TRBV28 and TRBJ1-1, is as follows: DVKVTQSSRYLVKRTGEKVFLECVQDMDHENMFWYRQDPGLGLRLIYFSYDVKMKEKGDIPEGYSVSREKKERFSLILESASTNQTSMYLCASGGQQGIEPEAFFGQGTRLTVV.

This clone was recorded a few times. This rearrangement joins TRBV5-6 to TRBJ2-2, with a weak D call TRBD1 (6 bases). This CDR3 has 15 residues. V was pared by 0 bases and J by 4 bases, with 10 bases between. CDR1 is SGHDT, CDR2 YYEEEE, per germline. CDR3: CASSLAGDATGELFF. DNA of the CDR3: TGTGCCAGCAGCTTGGCAGGGGACGCCACCGGGGAGCTGTTTTTT.

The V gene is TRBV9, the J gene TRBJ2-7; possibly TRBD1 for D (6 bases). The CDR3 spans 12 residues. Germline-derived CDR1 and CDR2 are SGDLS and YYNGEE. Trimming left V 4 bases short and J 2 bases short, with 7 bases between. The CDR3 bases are TGTGCCAGCAGCCCAGGGGCCTACGAGCAGTACTTC. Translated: CASSPGAYEQYF.

This chain's CDR3 is CASSFPRVTDTQYF. The CDR3 region has the DNA TGTGCCAGCAGCTTCCCCAGGGTCACAGATACGCAGTATTTT. This chain joins TRBV7-9 and TRBJ2-3, with D possibly matching TRBD1 (5 bases). The CDR3 sequence is 14 residues long. Between the trimmed V and J ends, which lost 3 bases and 2 bases, there was a span of 9 bases. Germline values: CDR1 SEHNR, CDR2 FQNEAQ (reference sequence).

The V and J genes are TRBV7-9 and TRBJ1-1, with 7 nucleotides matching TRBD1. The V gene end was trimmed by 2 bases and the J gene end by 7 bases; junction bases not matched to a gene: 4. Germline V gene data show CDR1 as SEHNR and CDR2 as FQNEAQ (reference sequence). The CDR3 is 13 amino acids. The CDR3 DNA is TGTGCCAGCAGCTTACAGGGGGTGGGTGAAGCTTTCTTT. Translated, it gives CASSLQGVGEAFF.

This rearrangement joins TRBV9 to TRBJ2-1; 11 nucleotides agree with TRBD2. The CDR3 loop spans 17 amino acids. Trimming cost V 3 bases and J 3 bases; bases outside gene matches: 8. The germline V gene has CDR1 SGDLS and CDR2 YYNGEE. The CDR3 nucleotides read TGTGCCAGCAGCGGTACTAGCGGGAGTGGGGTCTACAATGAGCAGTTCTTC. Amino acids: CASSGTSGSGVYNEQFF.

The CDR3 nucleotides are TGCGCCAGCAGCCTAAATCCAGGGGGTGGGTTAGAGACCCAGTACTTC. The encoded protein is CASSLNPGGGLETQYF. The chain joins TRBV5-1 to TRBJ2-5; TRBD1 aligns across 7 bases. J lost 4 bases, V lost 4 bases, and 13 bases had no gene match. The CDR3 is made up of 16 amino acids. The germline CDR1 and CDR2 sequences are SGHRS and YFSETQ.